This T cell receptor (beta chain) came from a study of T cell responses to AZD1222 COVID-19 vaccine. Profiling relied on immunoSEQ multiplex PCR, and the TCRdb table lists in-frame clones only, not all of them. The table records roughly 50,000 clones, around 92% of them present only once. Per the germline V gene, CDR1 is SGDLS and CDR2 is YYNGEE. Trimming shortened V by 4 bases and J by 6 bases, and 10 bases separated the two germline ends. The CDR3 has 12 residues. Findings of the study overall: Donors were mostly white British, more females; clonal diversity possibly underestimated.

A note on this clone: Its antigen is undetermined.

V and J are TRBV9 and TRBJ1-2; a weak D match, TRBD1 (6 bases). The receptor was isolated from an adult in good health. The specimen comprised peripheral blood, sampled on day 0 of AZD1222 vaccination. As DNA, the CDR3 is TGTGCCAGCAGCAAACAGGGTAATGGCTACACCTTC. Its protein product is CASSKQGNGYTF.